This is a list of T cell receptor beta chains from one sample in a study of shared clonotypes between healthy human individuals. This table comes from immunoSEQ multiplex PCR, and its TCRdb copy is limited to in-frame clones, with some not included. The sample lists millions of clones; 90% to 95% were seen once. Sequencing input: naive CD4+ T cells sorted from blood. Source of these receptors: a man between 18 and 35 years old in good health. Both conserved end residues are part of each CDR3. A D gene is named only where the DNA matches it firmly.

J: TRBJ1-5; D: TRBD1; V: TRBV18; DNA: TGTGCCAGCTCACCAATAGGGACAGATGTTCTCTATAGCAATCAGCCCCAGCATTTT; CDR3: CASSPIGTDVLYSNQPQHF
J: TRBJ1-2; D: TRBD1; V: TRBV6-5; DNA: TGTGCCAGCAGCGAACAGGGGGCTAACTATGGCTACACCTTC; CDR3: CASSEQGANYGYTF
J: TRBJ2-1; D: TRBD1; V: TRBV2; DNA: TGTGCCAGCGGGGACAGGGGCTACAATGAGCAGTTCTTC; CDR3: CASGDRGYNEQFF
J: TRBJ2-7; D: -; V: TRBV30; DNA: TGTGCCTGGAGTATCCCCCACGAGCAGTACTTC; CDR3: CAWSIPHEQYF
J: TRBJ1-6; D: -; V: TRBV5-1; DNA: TGCGCCAGCAGCTTGGCCTCGGGCCTAAGCTCCTATAATTCACCCCTCCACTTT; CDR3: CASSLASGLSSYNSPLHF
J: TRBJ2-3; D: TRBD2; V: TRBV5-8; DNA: TGTGCCAGCAGCTTGAGCCTAGCGGGGGGGCCTAGCACAGATACGCAGTATTTT; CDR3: CASSLSLAGGPSTDTQYF
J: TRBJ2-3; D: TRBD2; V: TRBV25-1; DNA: TGTGCCAGCAGTGAAACTAGCGCCCGGGATACGCAGTATTTT; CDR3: CASSETSARDTQYF
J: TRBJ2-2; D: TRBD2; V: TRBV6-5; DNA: TGTGCCAGCAGCAAGAGCGGGGGGAACACCGGGGAGCTGTTTTTT; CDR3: CASSKSGGNTGELFF
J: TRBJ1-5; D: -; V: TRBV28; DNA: TGTGCCAGCACCAGGGAATCGTTAGGCAATCAGCCCCAGCATTTT; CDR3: CASTRESLGNQPQHF
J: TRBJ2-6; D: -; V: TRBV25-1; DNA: TGTGCCAGCACCCTAGCAGGAGCCGGGGCCAACGTCCTGACTTTC; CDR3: CASTLAGAGANVLTF
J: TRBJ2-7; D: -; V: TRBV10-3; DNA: TGTGCCATCAGTGAGTCGAAACCGGGATTGACCTACGAGCAGTACTTC; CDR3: CAISESKPGLTYEQYF